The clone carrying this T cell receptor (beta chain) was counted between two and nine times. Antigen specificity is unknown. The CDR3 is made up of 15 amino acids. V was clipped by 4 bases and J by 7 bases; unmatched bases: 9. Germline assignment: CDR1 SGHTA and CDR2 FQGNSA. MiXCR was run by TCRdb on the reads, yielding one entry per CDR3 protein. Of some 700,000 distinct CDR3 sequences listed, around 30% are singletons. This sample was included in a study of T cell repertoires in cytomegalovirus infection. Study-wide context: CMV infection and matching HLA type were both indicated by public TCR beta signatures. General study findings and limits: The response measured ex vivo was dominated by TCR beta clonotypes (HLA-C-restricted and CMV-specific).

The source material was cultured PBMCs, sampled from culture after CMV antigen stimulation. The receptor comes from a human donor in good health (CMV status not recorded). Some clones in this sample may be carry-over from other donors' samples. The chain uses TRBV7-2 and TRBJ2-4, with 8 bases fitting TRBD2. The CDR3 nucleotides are TGTGCCAGCAGCTCTCACGGGGGGGCCCTTAACATTCAGTACTTC. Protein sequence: CASSSHGGALNIQYF.